This T cell receptor beta chain derives from a study of blood T cell repertoires in COVID-19. Study context: Samples of COVID-19 (acute and convalescent) were obtained from the United States, Italy and Spain.

This study enrolled people aged 18 to 89 from roughly 22 US geographic areas. Participants had their cohort set by participant-reported clinical history. The CDR3 consists of 16 residues. Germline-derived CDR1 and CDR2 are LNHDA and SQIVND (reference sequence). V shed 3 bases and J 4 bases; nucleotides not matched to a gene: 4. Authors' processing steps: Reference gene primer amplification gave estimated nucleated cell counts. Measured with immunoSEQ multiplex PCR; TCRdb has only the in-frame clones, and not every one. The D gene and trimming were derived from the DNA, and the V and J assignments and clone size from that table. The sample includes about 220,000 clones, 85% to 90% of them seen just once.

This TCR was recovered from a woman aged 18-29 years in a cohort exposed to, infected with or recovered from COVID-19 (not recorded which). The V and J genes are TRBV19 and TRBJ2-5; 14 bases agree with TRBD2. The sample comprised PBMCs or T cells enriched from blood (not recorded which). This CDR3 is CASSMTSGRARETQYF. The CDR3 DNA sequence: TGTGCCAGTAGTATGACTAGCGGGAGGGCCCGAGAGACCCAGTACTTC.